Listed below are T cell receptor beta chains from one sample, sequenced in a study of T cells generated in artificial thymic organoids. TCRdb re-derived calls from the 5' RACE reads in MiXCR, one entry per CDR3 protein. The sample includes over 6,500 distinct CDR3 sequences, 18% seen only once; the top ten take around 1.4%. The sample was naive CD8+ T cells from the thymus. The receptors here all came from a human donor who gave cord blood stem cells for thymic organoid culture, a cardiac surgery patient who gave postnatal thymus, or a blood donor (not recorded which). CDR3s include the opening cysteine and the closing phenylalanine or tryptophan. The D gene is left open where the match is weak. Clone sizes are given selectively: once, few, many, or a class where the clone is expanded.

TRBD2	TRBV7-6	TRBJ2-2	few	TGTGCCAGCAGACTCACTAGCGGGAGGTCCGGGGAGCTGTTTTTT	CASRLTSGRSGELFF
NA	TRBV12-3/TRBV12-4	TRBJ2-5	NA	TGTGCCAGCAGTTTACAGGCTGGGGAGGAGACCCAGTACTTC	CASSLQAGEETQYF
NA	TRBV29-1	TRBJ2-1	NA	TGCAGCTCGGCGGAGGGGCAGGGACCCAATGAGCAGTTCTTC	CSSAEGQGPNEQFF
NA	TRBV6-5	TRBJ2-7	many	TGTGCCAGCAGTCACGGACCCTACGAGCAGTACTTC	CASSHGPYEQYF
NA	TRBV6-5	TRBJ2-3	many	TGTGCCAGCAGTGCCTCCGGGCGGGGCTTCATGGCTACGCAGTATTTT	CASSASGRGFMATQYF
NA	TRBV4-1	TRBJ2-1	NA	TGCGCCAGCAGCCAACCGTCACAGGGCAATGAGCAGTTCTTC	CASSQPSQGNEQFF
NA	TRBV5-5	TRBJ2-1	many	TGTGCCAGCAGCTTGGCCCCCCAGGGATACAATGAGCAGTTCTTC	CASSLAPQGYNEQFF
TRBD2	TRBV7-9	TRBJ2-5	many	TGTGCCAGCATACGCGGGAGTTTAACCGAGACCCAGTACTTC	CASIRGSLTETQYF
NA	TRBV4-3	TRBJ2-1	many	TGCGCCAGCAGCCAAGATAGGACCGGGGCCCTGAGGTTCTTC	CASSQDRTGALRFF
NA	TRBV12-3/TRBV12-4	TRBJ2-2	medium-sized	TGTGCCAGCAGCCCTACAGGGTCGAACACCGGGGAGCTGTTTTTT	CASSPTGSNTGELFF
TRBD1	TRBV12-3/TRBV12-4	TRBJ2-7	medium-sized	TGTGCCAGCAGGAAAGGACAGGGGATGGAGGAGCAGTACTTC	CASRKGQGMEEQYF
NA	TRBV7-9	TRBJ2-3	medium-sized	TGTGCCAGCAGCTCCACTCGGGACACTAGCACAGATACGCAGTATTTT	CASSSTRDTSTDTQYF
TRBD1	TRBV7-6	TRBJ2-7	medium-sized	TGTGCCAGCAGCCTGGGGACAGGGGACGAGCAGTACTTC	CASSLGTGDEQYF
NA	TRBV10-3	TRBJ2-7	medium-sized	TGTGCCATCAGTCGCGACAGCTCCTACGAGCAGTACTTC	CAISRDSSYEQYF
TRBD2	TRBV4-1	TRBJ2-3	many	TGCGCCAGCAGCCAAGAAGGACTAGCAGGGACAGATACGCAGTATTTT	CASSQEGLAGTDTQYF